Following are 20 T cell receptor beta chains from one sample sequenced in a study of T-cell reconstitution after alpha-beta-depleted transplantation in children. TCRbeta library construction was performed incorporating unique molecular identifiers. TCRdb processed the PCR reads anew with MiXCR; each CDR3 protein has one entry. The table includes about 610,000 distinct CDR3 sequences, about 11% detected once. Sequenced here: PBMCs from the stem cell graft donor, sampled from the stem cell graft. Receptors originate from a human donor who donated a stem cell graft to a child with acute myeloid leukemia.

The CDR3 here is CASSGQARTGELFF. The CDR3 DNA is TGTGCCAGCAGCGGACAGGCGAGGACCGGGGAGCTGTTTTTT. The chain employs TRBV2 and TRBJ2-2; 7 bases fit TRBD1. Germline V lookup: CDR1 SNHLY, CDR2 FYNNEI. This CDR3 is 14 amino acids long. V shed 6 bases and J 5 bases; nucleotides not matched to a gene: 6.

There are a few counts of this clonotype. V usage is TRBV5-1 and J usage is TRBJ2-7; tentative D call: TRBD2 (5 bases). The CDR3 sequence is 14 residues long. From germline, CDR1 is SGHRS and CDR2 YFSETQ. Trimming shortened V by 4 bases and J by 7 bases, and 18 bases separated the two germline ends. The CDR3 loop reads CASSLRVDHGEQYF. The CDR3 region has the DNA TGCGCCAGCAGCCTGCGGGTCGATCATGGGGAGCAGTACTTC.

This clonotype was seen repeatedly, ten times or more. The chain's CDR3 is CASTLGQGAGYEQYF. In nucleotides, the CDR3 is TGTGCCAGCACCCTGGGACAGGGGGCGGGCTACGAGCAGTACTTC. The chain carries TRBV12-3 or TRBV12-4 and TRBJ2-7, with 12 bases lining up with TRBD1. This CDR3 has 15 residues. J gave up 3 bases and V 7 bases, and 7 bases lay outside the gene matches.

This clonotype was detected many times. The rearrangement joins TRBV24-1 to TRBJ2-1; 11 nucleotides line up with TRBD2. Germline-derived CDR1 and CDR2 are KGHDR and SFDVKD. Trimming cost V 3 bases and J 9 bases; bases outside gene matches: 9. The CDR3 sequence is 16 residues long. CDR3 bases: TGTGCCACCAGTGATCCAGTAGCGGGAGGGCCCGGTGAGCAGTTCTTC. It yields the protein CATSDPVAGGPGEQFF.

This clonotype was recorded many times. The V and J genes are TRBV5-1 and TRBJ2-1, with TRBD2 matching 10 bases. V shed 1 base and J 2 bases; nucleotides not matched to a gene: 3. Germline V gives CDR1 SGHRS, CDR2 YFSETQ. The CDR3 is 16 amino acids. CDR3 in amino acids: CASSLTSGTPYNEQFF. Written as DNA, the CDR3 is TGCGCCAGCAGCTTGACTAGCGGGACTCCCTACAATGAGCAGTTCTTC.

The sample holds a few counts of this clonotype. The chain has TRBV6-5 and TRBJ2-3, with D perhaps matching TRBD1 or TRBD2 (5 bases each). Trimming removed 0 bases at V and 3 bases at J, with 7 bases between. The CDR3 loop spans 14 amino acids. Germline assignment: CDR1 MNHEY and CDR2 SVGAGI. This CDR3 is CASSYSGDTDTQYF. DNA of the CDR3: TGTGCCAGCAGTTACTCGGGGGATACAGATACGCAGTATTTT.

V and J are TRBV7-3 and TRBJ2-1, with 9 positions matching TRBD2. With V trimmed by 8 bases and J by 6 bases, 8 bases remained unmatched. CDR1 SGHTA and CDR2 FQGTGA come from the germline V gene. This CDR3 region has 14 residues. The CDR3 DNA is TGTGCCAGCGGGACCGGGACTAGCAGCAATGAGCAGTTCTTC. This codes for CASGTGTSSNEQFF.

The CDR3, as DNA: TGCAGCGTAGCTACAGGGAATCAGCCCCAGCATTTT. Its translation is CSVATGNQPQHF. The V gene is TRBV29-1, the J gene TRBJ1-5, with a tentative D call TRBD1 (6 bases). The CDR3 consists of 12 residues. With 6 bases removed from V and 4 bases from J, the gap between germline ends came to 10 bases. The germline gives CDR1 SQVTM, CDR2 ANQGSEA.

This chain uses TRBV2 with TRBJ2-2; TRBD2 agrees at 8 bases. V lost 2 bases to trimming and J lost 1 base; unmatched junction nucleotides: 3. The CDR3 length is 16 residues. Per germline, CDR1 SNHLY and CDR2 FYNNEI. The CDR3 region has the DNA TGTGCCAGCAGTGAATGGCTAGCGGGGAACACCGGGGAGCTGTTTTTT. Translating gives CASSEWLAGNTGELFF. The complete variable domain, with remaining parts taken from reference TRBV2 and TRBJ2-2, reads EPEVTQTPSHQVTQMGQEVILRCVPISNHLYFYWYRQILGQKVEFLVSFYNNEISEKSEIFDDQFSVERPDGSNFTLKIRSTKLEDSAMYFCASSEWLAGNTGELFFGEGSRLTVL.

This clonotype was counted only a few times. The gene calls are TRBV28 and TRBJ1-5, with a possible D match to TRBD1 (5 bases). Germline assignment: CDR1 MDHEN and CDR2 SYDVKM. CDR3 size: 15 residues. V lost 3 bases and J 4 bases, leaving 13 bases between the germline ends. The CDR3 reads CASSLGGVRNQPQHF. The CDR3, as DNA: TGTGCCAGCAGTTTGGGAGGGGTGCGGAATCAGCCCCAGCATTTT.

The chain is built from TRBV5-7 and TRBJ2-7; 7 bases line up with TRBD1. TRBV5-7 is recorded as an ORF, its role being uncertain. The CDR3 totals 16 residues. The junction had 11 bases not matched to a gene; V was cut back by 1 base and J by 4 bases. This CDR3 is CASSLRQGLGRYEQYF. CDR3 DNA: TGTGCCAGCAGCTTGAGACAGGGCCTGGGTAGGTACGAGCAGTACTTC.

The rearrangement joins TRBV7-2 to TRBJ2-7; D is unresolved. The CDR3 is made up of 16 amino acids. CDR1 and CDR2 (germline): SGHTA, FQGNSA. Between the trimmed V and J ends, which lost 0 bases and 3 bases, there was a span of 15 bases. Here the CDR3 reads CASSLAWIGVDYEQYF. In nucleotides, the CDR3 is TGTGCCAGCAGCTTAGCGTGGATTGGCGTGGACTACGAGCAGTACTTC.

This clonotype came up many times. The rearrangement links TRBV20-1 to TRBJ2-7, with 7 bases matching TRBD2. Germline trimming cut 3 bases from V and 2 bases from J; bases unmatched to any gene: 10. CDR1 is DFQATT and CDR2 is SNEGSKA in the germline V gene (reference sequence). The CDR3 sequence is 15 residues long. CDR3 region: CSASFVGLKTYEQYF. As DNA, the CDR3 is TGCAGTGCTAGTTTTGTGGGACTAAAAACCTACGAGCAGTACTTC.

This clonotype was seen more than once but under ten times. The J gene is TRBJ2-6, the V gene TRBV9; 10 bases map to TRBD1. There are 17 residues in the CDR3. V lost 2 bases to trimming and J lost 4 bases; unmatched junction nucleotides: 6. Germline V gene sequence: CDR1 SGDLS, CDR2 YYNGEE. This chain's CDR3 is CASSVGTGVLGANVLTF. The DNA for the CDR3 is TGTGCCAGCAGCGTGGGGACAGGGGTACTGGGGGCCAACGTCCTGACTTTC. Using reference TRBV9 and TRBJ2-6 for the parts outside the CDR3, the full variable domain is DSGVTQTPKHLITATGQRVTLRCSPRSGDLSVYWYQQSLDQGLQFLIQYYNGEERAKGNILERFSAQQFPDLHSELNLSSLELGDSALYFCASSVGTGVLGANVLTFGAGSRLTVL.

The genes are TRBV15 and TRBJ1-5; D not resolved. Germline assignment: CDR1 LNHNV and CDR2 YYDKDF (reference sequence). Trimming shortened V by 0 bases and J by 7 bases, and 7 bases separated the two germline ends. The CDR3 is 13 amino acids. The CDR3 loop reads CATSRDEKQPQHF. The CDR3 bases are TGTGCCACCAGCAGAGATGAAAAACAGCCCCAGCATTTT. The full variable domain, in which reference TRBV15 and TRBJ1-5 provide the parts outside the CDR3, is DAMVIQNPRYQVTQFGKPVTLSCSQTLNHNVMYWYQQKSSQAPKLLFHYYDKDFNNEADTPDNFQSRRPNTSFCFLDIRSPGLGDTAMYLCATSRDEKQPQHFGDGTRLSIL.

The chain links TRBV6-5 to TRBJ2-7, with D tentatively TRBD2 (6 bases). Germline loops: CDR1 MNHEY, CDR2 SVGAGI. Trimming cost V 2 bases and J 0 bases, with 11 bases left between them. There are 15 residues in the CDR3. Written as DNA, the CDR3 is TGTGCCAGCAGTTACGGGACTTCACCCTCCTACGAGCAGTACTTC. Residues: CASSYGTSPSYEQYF.

The rearrangement uses TRBV7-2 and TRBJ1-5; no reliable D call. CDR1 is SGHTA and CDR2 is FQGNSA in the germline V gene. The length of the CDR3 is 14 residues. V lost 1 base and J 6 bases, leaving 10 bases between the germline ends. CDR3 residues: CASSLGSVSQPQHF. CDR3 in DNA: TGTGCCAGCAGCTTAGGGTCAGTGAGTCAGCCCCAGCATTTT. Variable domain in full (rest from reference TRBV7-2 and TRBJ1-5): GAGVSQSPSNKVTEKGKDVELRCDPISGHTALYWYRQSLGQGLEFLIYFQGNSAPDKSGLPSDRFSAERTGGSVSTLTIQRTQQEDSAVYLCASSLGSVSQPQHFGDGTRLSIL.

This clonotype was found a few times. The rearrangement uses TRBV20-1 and TRBJ2-1; 7 bases fit TRBD2. J lost 2 bases, V lost 1 base, and 8 bases had no gene match. Germline CDR1 is DFQATT and CDR2 is SNEGSKA (reference sequence). CDR3 size: 16 residues. The CDR3, as DNA: TGCAGTGCTAGAGGGGATCCGACTAGCCCCTACAATGAGCAGTTCTTC. Encoded protein: CSARGDPTSPYNEQFF.

The gene calls are TRBV20-1 and TRBJ2-1; 13 nucleotides match TRBD2. Germline CDR1 reads DFQATT; CDR2 reads SNEGSKA (reference sequence). V shed 0 bases, J shed 2 bases, and the junction held 7 bases outside the gene matches. The CDR3 is 18 amino acids. DNA of the CDR3: TGCAGTGCTAGAGAAGGACTAGCGGGAGTCCTCACCTACAATGAGCAGTTCTTC. It specifies CSAREGLAGVLTYNEQFF.

This clonotype has more than one count but fewer than ten. V gene TRBV6-1 combines with J gene TRBJ1-6; 10 bases line up with TRBD1. The CDR3 sequence is 14 residues long. Germline-derived CDR1 and CDR2 are MNHNS and SASEGT. V was pared by 5 bases and J by 10 bases, with 5 bases of the junction left unmatched. CDR3 amino acids: CASSRDRGLSPLHF. The CDR3 DNA reads TGTGCCAGCAGTCGCGACAGGGGGCTGTCACCCCTCCACTTT.